Shown below are 19 T cell receptor beta chains from a single sample sequenced in a study of cytomegalovirus exposure and HLA in healthy donors. The study ran its PCR with 60 Vbeta and 13 Jbeta primers. Libraries were prepared by immunoSEQ multiplex PCR; TCRdb keeps only in-frame clonotypes and omits some of them. The repertoire consists of 95,000 to 150,000 clones, with over 60% occurring once and the leading ten covering just under 8.5%. Input material: PBMCs. The receptors were sampled from a woman between 35 and 50 years old in good health and CMV-seropositive.

The genes are TRBV19 and TRBJ1-6; TRBD1 might be the D (6 bases). This CDR3 is built from 13 residues. V lost 8 bases and J lost 7, with 12 bases in between. Germline-derived CDR1 and CDR2 are LNHDA and SQIVND (reference sequence). As DNA, the CDR3 is TGTGCCAGTTCGGACAGATCCAATTCACCCCTCCACTTT. Amino acids: CASSDRSNSPLHF.

This clone was seen just once. The gene calls are TRBV6-5 and TRBJ2-1; 12 bases map to TRBD2. After removal of 7 bases from V and 10 bases from J, the junction contained 8 bases not matched to a gene. This CDR3 contains 14 residues. Germline loops: CDR1 MNHEY, CDR2 SVGAGI. CDR3 sequence reads: CASNLAGGQDEQFF. As DNA, the CDR3 is TGTGCCAGCAATCTAGCGGGGGGGCAGGACGAGCAGTTCTTC.

This rearrangement joins TRBV27 to TRBJ1-2; D is perhaps TRBD1 (5 bases). Germline CDR1 is MNHEY and CDR2 is SMNVEV (reference sequence). Trimming stripped 0 bases from V and 2 bases from J, with 7 bases between. CDR3 length: 14 amino acids. CDR3 in amino acids: CASSLSGLNYGYTF. CDR3 DNA sequence: TGTGCCAGCAGTTTATCGGGGCTGAACTATGGCTACACCTTC.

This chain joins TRBV2 and TRBJ1-1; 8 bases align to TRBD1. The ends lost 2 bases at V and 0 bases at J; junction bases unmatched: 11. Germline V gene data show CDR1 as SNHLY and CDR2 as FYNNEI. The CDR3 loop spans 18 amino acids. CDR3 sequence (DNA): TGTGCCAGCAGTGAAAGTTCGGGACAGGACCTCATGAACACTGAAGCTTTCTTT. This translates into CASSESSGQDLMNTEAFF.

V is TRBV7-2 and J is TRBJ2-7; 14 bases are a match to TRBD2. V lost 4 bases, J lost 1 base, and 6 bases stayed unmatched. Germline V gene data show CDR1 as SGHTA and CDR2 as FQGNSA. The CDR3 length is 17 residues. CDR3 sequence (DNA): TGTGCCAGCAGCTGGTCGGGACTAGCGGGGGAGTCCTACGAGCAGTACTTC. Protein product: CASSWSGLAGESYEQYF.

The chain combines TRBV12-5 with TRBJ1-1, with no clear D. The CDR3 extends over 14 amino acids. The germline V gene encodes CDR1 LGHNT and CDR2 FRNRAP. Trimming took off 4 bases at V and 0 bases at J, with 9 bases between the two ends. This chain's CDR3 is CASGSRTLNTEAFF. DNA for the CDR3: TGTGCTAGTGGTTCCCGGACTTTGAACACTGAAGCTTTCTTT.

This rearrangement joins TRBV6-5 to TRBJ2-4; D is undetermined. Germline V CDR1 and CDR2: MNHEY, SVGAGI. V lost 0 bases to trimming and J lost 4 bases, with 4 bases between them. CDR3 size: 13 residues. CDR3: CASSYSSKNIQYF. CDR3 sequence (DNA): TGTGCCAGCAGTTACTCTTCGAAAAACATTCAGTACTTC.

A single count supports this clone. The chain uses TRBV29-1 and TRBJ2-2; 7 bases fit TRBD1. The germline gives CDR1 SQVTM, CDR2 ANQGSEA. V lost 3 bases to trimming and J lost 7 bases; unmatched junction nucleotides: 11. The CDR3 spans 15 residues. CDR3 DNA: TGCAGCGTTGACAAAGTATCGACAGGGAACGGGGAGCTGTTTTTT. This gives the protein CSVDKVSTGNGELFF.

This chain's CDR3 is CASSQYGGGGTNEKLFF. The CDR3 region has the DNA TGCGCCAGCAGCCAATATGGAGGGGGCGGCACTAATGAAAAACTGTTTTTT. This sequence joins TRBV4-1 and TRBJ1-4; 7 bases line up with TRBD1. Per the germline V gene, CDR1 is MGHRA and CDR2 is YSYEKL. V dropped 2 bases and J dropped 2; count of bases not matched to a gene: 8. The CDR3 has 17 amino acids.

This clone was recorded a few times. The rearrangement links TRBV2 to TRBJ1-6, with D perhaps TRBD1 (5 bases). CDR3 size: 14 residues. The V end lost 4 bases, the J end lost 7 bases, and 11 bases lay between the germline ends. Germline loops: CDR1 SNHLY, CDR2 FYNNEI. The CDR3 nucleotides read TGTGCCAGCAGTGTGAACAGGATCAATTCACCCCTCCACTTT. Translation gives CASSVNRINSPLHF.

V usage is TRBV7-8 and J usage is TRBJ1-2; the match to TRBD1 covers 8 bases. The CDR3 loop spans 13 amino acids. CDR1 and CDR2 (germline): SGHVS, FQNEAQ. Losses at the gene ends were 5 bases for V and 6 bases for J; bases not matched to a gene: 5. CDR3 in DNA: TGTGCCAGCAGCCTTTTGACAGGGGATGGCTACACCTTC. This encodes CASSLLTGDGYTF.

The chain is built from TRBV27 and TRBJ1-2, with D perhaps matching TRBD1 (5 bases). The germline gives CDR1 MNHEY, CDR2 SMNVEV (reference sequence). V shed 9 bases and J shed 8 bases, with 22 bases lying between them. The CDR3 extends over 14 amino acids. The CDR3 is CASLASGAAGGYTF. In DNA, the CDR3 is TGTGCCAGTTTAGCAAGTGGGGCCGCGGGAGGCTACACCTTC.

The rearrangement joins TRBV9 to TRBJ1-1; D is ambiguous. The CDR3 is 13 residues long. Germline V gives CDR1 SGDLS, CDR2 YYNGEE. The V end was cut by 5 bases, the J end by 5 bases, with 13 bases between. CDR3 sequence reads: CASSLASGTEAFF. CDR3 coding DNA: TGTGCCAGCAGTTTGGCATCGGGGACTGAAGCTTTCTTT.

The chain combines TRBV5-8 with TRBJ2-7; D unclear. Germline CDR1 and CDR2: SGHTS and YDEGEE. The CDR3 contains 13 residues. V was clipped by 4 bases and J by 1 base, with 9 bases between them. CDR3 region: CASSHTSSYEQYF. The CDR3, as DNA: TGTGCCAGCAGCCACACAAGTTCCTACGAGCAGTACTTC.

This clone was seen only a few times. This chain links TRBV4-3 with TRBJ1-4, with 7 bases aligning to TRBD1. CDR3 length: 16 residues. Germline V gene sequence: CDR1 LGHNA, CDR2 YSLEER. V lost 5 bases, J lost 4 bases, and 10 bases stayed unmatched. CDR3 amino acids: CASSVERQGGNEKLFF. Written as DNA, the CDR3 is TGCGCCAGCAGCGTCGAAAGACAGGGTGGTAATGAAAAACTGTTTTTT.

V is TRBV5-4 and J is TRBJ2-5; TRBD2 matches 7 bases. Germline CDR1 SGHNT, CDR2 YYREEE (reference sequence). The CDR3 is 16 amino acids. Germline trimming cut 0 bases from V and 5 bases from J; bases unmatched to any gene: 10. CDR3 protein: CASSLGGLLGRETQYF. CDR3 DNA: TGTGCCAGCAGCTTGGGGGGACTACTTGGGCGGGAGACCCAGTACTTC.

This chain links TRBV5-1 with TRBJ1-3, with 8 bases fitting TRBD1. With 4 bases clipped from V and 2 bases from J, the junction kept 2 bases outside the gene matches. This CDR3 is built from 14 residues. Per the germline V gene, CDR1 is SGHRS and CDR2 is YFSETQ. CDR3 loop: CASSRTGPGNTIYF. The CDR3 DNA is TGCGCCAGCAGCAGGACAGGGCCTGGAAACACCATATATTTT.

A few counts support this clone. The chain combines TRBV4-3 with TRBJ1-4, with TRBD1 matching 8 bases. The junction had 11 bases not matched to a gene; V was cut back by 2 bases and J by 6 bases. Per germline, CDR1 LGHNA and CDR2 YSLEER. This CDR3 contains 17 residues. The CDR3 sequence is CASSQLKGQGFHEKLFF. As DNA, the CDR3 is TGCGCCAGCAGCCAACTAAAAGGACAGGGCTTTCATGAAAAACTGTTTTTT.

The chain joins TRBV5-1 to TRBJ1-5; TRBD1 is a possible D gene (6 bases). The CDR3 is 14 amino acids. The V end was cut by 4 bases, the J end by 7 bases, with 15 bases between. The germline CDR1 and CDR2 sequences are SGHRS and YFSETQ. The chain's CDR3 is CASSVGAGEQPQHF. The DNA for the CDR3 is TGCGCCAGCAGCGTTGGGGCAGGGGAGCAGCCCCAGCATTTT.